These T cell receptor beta chains were read from a single sample in a study of shared clonotypes between healthy human individuals. The data were produced by immunoSEQ multiplex PCR, yet TCRdb's version contains in-frame clones alone and is incomplete. The sample shows hundreds of thousands of clones, around 73% of them seen only once. The sequenced sample consisted of memory CD4+ T cells sorted from blood. The receptors here all came from a woman aged 25 to 39 in good health. CDR3s include the opening cysteine and the closing phenylalanine or tryptophan. Each record gives: V gene, J gene, CDR3 protein.

V gene: TRBV29-1
J gene: TRBJ2-7
CDR3 protein: CSVQVSAGGVSYEQYF

V gene: TRBV7-8
J gene: TRBJ2-2
CDR3 protein: CASSLTSSGRADTGELFF

V gene: TRBV7-9
J gene: TRBJ1-1
CDR3 protein: CASSPGAGEAFF

V gene: TRBV5-1
J gene: TRBJ2-1
CDR3 protein: CASSLEGGYNEQFF

V gene: TRBV6-1
J gene: TRBJ1-2
CDR3 protein: CASKLDYGYTF

V gene: TRBV28
J gene: TRBJ2-4
CDR3 protein: CASRAPGTKNIQYF

V gene: TRBV28
J gene: TRBJ1-1
CDR3 protein: CASSVGQLLNTEAFF

V gene: TRBV25-1
J gene: TRBJ1-1
CDR3 protein: CASSEGDVYANTEAFF

V gene: TRBV27
J gene: TRBJ2-7
CDR3 protein: CASTLQRGAGEQYF

V gene: TRBV28
J gene: TRBJ2-2
CDR3 protein: CASSDPEGAGTGELFF

V gene: TRBV12-2
J gene: TRBJ2-2
CDR3 protein: CASRLVFWLAENTGELFF

V gene: TRBV7-2
J gene: TRBJ2-1
CDR3 protein: CASSLAALAGAHENEQFF

V gene: TRBV2
J gene: TRBJ2-7
CDR3 protein: CASRGNSYEQYF

V gene: TRBV11-2
J gene: TRBJ2-7
CDR3 protein: CASSPMTGSGEQYF

V gene: TRBV2
J gene: TRBJ2-2
CDR3 protein: CASSEVVTNTGELFF

V gene: TRBV21-1
J gene: TRBJ1-1
CDR3 protein: CASSKGRGPYTEAFF

V gene: TRBV6-1
J gene: TRBJ1-3
CDR3 protein: CASSIVEGNTIYF

V gene: TRBV7-8
J gene: TRBJ1-1
CDR3 protein: CASSKRTGTNTEAFF

V gene: TRBV28
J gene: TRBJ2-7
CDR3 protein: CASSVPATYEQYF

V gene: TRBV18
J gene: TRBJ2-3
CDR3 protein: CASSPIAGGLTDTQYF

V gene: TRBV11-2
J gene: TRBJ2-6
CDR3 protein: CASSLAHSSGANVLTF

V gene: TRBV7-9
J gene: TRBJ1-1
CDR3 protein: CASSPPRDYSEAFF

V gene: TRBV27
J gene: TRBJ1-2
CDR3 protein: CASSKQGLGYTF

V gene: TRBV6-5
J gene: TRBJ1-1
CDR3 protein: CASISQGPPDTEAFF

V gene: TRBV28
J gene: TRBJ1-1
CDR3 protein: CASSSLRGNTEAFF